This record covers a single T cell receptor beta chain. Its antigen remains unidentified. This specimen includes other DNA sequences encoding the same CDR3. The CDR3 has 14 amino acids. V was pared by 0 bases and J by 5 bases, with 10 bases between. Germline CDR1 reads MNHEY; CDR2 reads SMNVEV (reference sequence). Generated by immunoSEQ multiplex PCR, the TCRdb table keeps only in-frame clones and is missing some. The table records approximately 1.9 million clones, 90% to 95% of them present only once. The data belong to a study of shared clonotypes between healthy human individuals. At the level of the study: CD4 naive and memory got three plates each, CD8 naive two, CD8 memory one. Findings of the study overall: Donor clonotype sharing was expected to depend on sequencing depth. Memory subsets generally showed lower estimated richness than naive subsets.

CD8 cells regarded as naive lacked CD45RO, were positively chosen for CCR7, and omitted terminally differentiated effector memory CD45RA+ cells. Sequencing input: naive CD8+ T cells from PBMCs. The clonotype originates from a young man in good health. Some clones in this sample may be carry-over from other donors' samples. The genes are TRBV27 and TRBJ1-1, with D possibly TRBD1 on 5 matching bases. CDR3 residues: CASSLSGGFTEAFF. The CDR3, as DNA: TGTGCCAGCAGTTTATCGGGGGGATTTACTGAAGCTTTCTTT.